This is a list of T cell receptor beta chains from one sample in a study of blood T cell repertoires in COVID-19. The table came from immunoSEQ multiplex PCR; TCRdb's copy has only in-frame clones and leaves some out. The data show roughly 300,000 clones, approximately 85% seen once. Sequences were obtained from peripheral blood. These receptor sequences come from a human donor in a cohort sampled during active COVID-19. Each CDR3 is given with its conserved first and last residue. Fields, in order: V gene, clone size, J gene, D gene, CDR3 protein, CDR3 DNA. A D gene is named only where the DNA matches it firmly. Clone size is shown for a subset of rows, as once, few, many or a class of expanded clone.

v_gene: TRBV6-5; abundance: -; j_gene: TRBJ1-1; d_gene: TRBD1; CDR3aa: CASRGQGDTEAFF; CDR3nt: TGTGCCAGCAGGGGACAGGGGGACACTGAAGCTTTCTTT
v_gene: TRBV6-5; abundance: -; j_gene: TRBJ2-1; d_gene: -; CDR3aa: CASSYGGAGNNEQFF; CDR3nt: TGTGCCAGCAGTTACGGGGGGGCAGGGAACAATGAGCAGTTCTTC
v_gene: TRBV7-9; abundance: -; j_gene: TRBJ2-3; d_gene: -; CDR3aa: CASSLYGTNTDTQYF; CDR3nt: TGTGCCAGCAGCTTGTACGGGACAAACACAGATACGCAGTATTTT
v_gene: TRBV4-1; abundance: -; j_gene: TRBJ2-3; d_gene: -; CDR3aa: CASSPGIVDTDTQYF; CDR3nt: TGCGCCAGCAGCCCCGGGATAGTCGACACAGATACGCAGTATTTT
v_gene: TRBV28; abundance: once; j_gene: TRBJ1-2; d_gene: TRBD1; CDR3aa: CASSPWTGGNGYTF; CDR3nt: TGTGCCAGCAGTCCATGGACAGGGGGCAATGGCTACACCTTC
v_gene: TRBV19; abundance: once; j_gene: TRBJ2-3; d_gene: TRBD2; CDR3aa: CASRQGLAIRGTQYF; CDR3nt: TGTGCCAGTAGACAAGGACTAGCAATCCGGGGTACGCAGTATTTT
v_gene: TRBV6-5; abundance: -; j_gene: TRBJ2-1; d_gene: TRBD2; CDR3aa: CASIRLAGAYNEQFF; CDR3nt: TGTGCCAGCATTCGACTAGCGGGCGCTTACAATGAGCAGTTCTTC
v_gene: TRBV19; abundance: -; j_gene: TRBJ2-5; d_gene: TRBD1; CDR3aa: CASRSLLTGEETQYF; CDR3nt: TGTGCCAGTAGATCCCTGCTGACAGGGGAAGAGACCCAGTACTTC
v_gene: TRBV11-3; abundance: -; j_gene: TRBJ2-1; d_gene: -; CDR3aa: CASSLDPPSAEQFF; CDR3nt: TGTGCCAGCAGCTTAGACCCCCCTAGCGCTGAGCAGTTCTTC
v_gene: TRBV6-5; abundance: -; j_gene: TRBJ2-1; d_gene: TRBD1; CDR3aa: CASSYFRQGTVEQFF; CDR3nt: TGTGCCAGCAGTTACTTCAGACAGGGGACGGTTGAGCAGTTCTTC
v_gene: TRBV28; abundance: -; j_gene: TRBJ2-3; d_gene: TRBD1; CDR3aa: CASSFWTGGTDTQYF; CDR3nt: TGTGCCAGCAGTTTCTGGACAGGGGGTACAGATACGCAGTATTTT
v_gene: TRBV27; abundance: -; j_gene: TRBJ2-1; d_gene: TRBD2; CDR3aa: CASTLAGEGSYNEQFF; CDR3nt: TGTGCCAGCACCCTAGCGGGAGAGGGCTCCTACAATGAGCAGTTCTTC
v_gene: TRBV7-3; abundance: -; j_gene: TRBJ2-1; d_gene: TRBD2; CDR3aa: CASSPGGSSGSIF; CDR3nt: TGTGCCAGCAGCCCAGGGGGATCTAGCGGGAGCATCTTC
v_gene: TRBV5-1; abundance: -; j_gene: TRBJ1-2; d_gene: TRBD1; CDR3aa: CASSLGTGAWSYGYTF; CDR3nt: TGCGCCAGCAGCTTGGGGACAGGCGCATGGTCCTATGGCTACACCTTC
v_gene: TRBV4-1; abundance: few; j_gene: TRBJ1-2; d_gene: TRBD1; CDR3aa: CASSPKPGQGKEGYF; CDR3nt: TGCGCCAGCAGCCCAAAACCGGGACAGGGGAAGGAGGGTTACTTC
v_gene: TRBV11-2; abundance: -; j_gene: TRBJ2-1; d_gene: TRBD2; CDR3aa: CASSLATSGRVNEQFF; CDR3nt: TGTGCCAGCAGCTTAGCGACTAGCGGGAGGGTCAATGAGCAGTTCTTC
v_gene: TRBV25-1; abundance: -; j_gene: TRBJ2-7; d_gene: TRBD2; CDR3aa: CASSSSGTVSYEQYF; CDR3nt: TGTGCCAGCAGTTCCAGCGGGACGGTCTCCTACGAGCAGTACTTC
v_gene: TRBV2; abundance: -; j_gene: TRBJ2-2; d_gene: -; CDR3aa: CASRRTGTVTGELFF; CDR3nt: TGTGCCAGCAGACGCACCGGGACTGTCACCGGGGAGCTGTTTTTT
v_gene: TRBV11-2; abundance: -; j_gene: TRBJ2-7; d_gene: TRBD2; CDR3aa: CASSSLAGGDPYEQYF; CDR3nt: TGTGCCAGCAGCTCCCTAGCGGGAGGCGACCCCTACGAGCAGTACTTC
v_gene: TRBV6-5; abundance: -; j_gene: TRBJ2-7; d_gene: TRBD1; CDR3aa: CASRTGEFSYEQYF; CDR3nt: TGTGCCAGCCGGACAGGGGAGTTTTCCTACGAGCAGTACTTC
v_gene: TRBV14; abundance: -; j_gene: TRBJ1-2; d_gene: -; CDR3aa: CASSQDIRGKSEF; CDR3nt: TGTGCCAGCAGCCAAGATATTAGGGGAAAGTCGGAGTTC
v_gene: TRBV7-9; abundance: -; j_gene: TRBJ2-6; d_gene: -; CDR3aa: CASSPRGRPNVLTF; CDR3nt: TGTGCCAGCAGCCCCCGTGGCAGGCCTAACGTCCTGACTTTC